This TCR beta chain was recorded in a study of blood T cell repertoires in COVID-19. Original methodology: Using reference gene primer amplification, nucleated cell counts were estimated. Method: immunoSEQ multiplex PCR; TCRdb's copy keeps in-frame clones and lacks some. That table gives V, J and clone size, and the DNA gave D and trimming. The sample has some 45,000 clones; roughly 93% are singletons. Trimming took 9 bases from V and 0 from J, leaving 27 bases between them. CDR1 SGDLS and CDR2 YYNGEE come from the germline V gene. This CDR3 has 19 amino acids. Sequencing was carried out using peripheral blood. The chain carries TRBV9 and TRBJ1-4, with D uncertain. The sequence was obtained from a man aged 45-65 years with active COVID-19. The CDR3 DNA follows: TGTGCCACTACTAGCAGGCAGAGATTTTTTAATGCAACTAATGAAAAACTGTTTTTT. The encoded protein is CATTSRQRFFNATNEKLFF. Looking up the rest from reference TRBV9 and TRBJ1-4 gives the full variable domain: DSGVTQTPKHLITATGQRVTLRCSPRSGDLSVYWYQQSLDQGLQFLIQYYNGEERAKGNILERFSAQQFPDLHSELNLSSLELGDSALYFCATTSRQRFFNATNEKLFFGSGTQLSVL.